This passage covers 14 T cell receptor beta chains from one sample sequenced in a study of shared clonotypes between healthy human individuals. Assay used: immunoSEQ multiplex PCR; TCRdb lists only in-frame clones, some missing. Of approximately 440,000 clones listed, around 77% were seen once; the top ten hold around 13%. The specimen sequenced was PBMCs. The receptors originated from a woman between 35 and 50 years old in good health. Some clones in this sample may be carry-over from other donors' samples.

J is TRBJ2-7 and V is TRBV5-1; TRBD2 matches 14 bases. Trimming cost V 4 bases and J 7 bases; bases outside gene matches: 7. The CDR3 is 15 amino acids. Germline V gene data show CDR1 as SGHRS and CDR2 as YFSETQ. This CDR3 reads CASSLGTSGGHEQYF. The CDR3 bases are TGCGCCAGCAGCCTGGGGACTAGCGGGGGCCATGAGCAGTACTTC.

This chain uses TRBV4-2 with TRBJ2-3; D not resolved. The V gene's germline CDR1 is LGHNA and CDR2 YNFKEQ. Between the trimmed V and J ends, which lost 0 bases and 6 bases, there was a span of 10 bases. The CDR3 has 14 residues. The DNA of the CDR3 is TGTGCCAGCAGCCAAGATCTGGGGTGGGATACGCAGTATTTT. Translation: CASSQDLGWDTQYF.

J is TRBJ2-2 and V is TRBV29-1; 10 bases agree with TRBD2. Germline CDR1 reads SQVTM; CDR2 reads ANQGSEA. The CDR3 spans 14 residues. The V and J ends lost 5 bases and 7 bases, in that order; junction bases with no gene match: 7. CDR3 DNA: TGCAGCGTTATTAGAACTAGCGGGGTCGGGGAGCTGTTTTTT. As protein: CSVIRTSGVGELFF.

J is TRBJ2-5 and V is TRBV10-3; 7 nucleotides line up with TRBD2. The tail of the sequence fits TRBJ2-7 better, so the J call may be wrong. In germline, CDR1 is ENHRY, CDR2 SYGVKD. The CDR3 length is 13 residues. CDR3 region: CAIRDPGGYEQYF. CDR3 nucleotide sequence: TGTGCCATCAGGGACCCGGGAGGCTACGAGCAGTACTTC.

This clone was seen more than once but under ten times. With a far larger clone one base away, a read error is the likely cause. Here the CDR3 omits its conserved ending phenylalanine or tryptophan, so a read error is the likely source. The limits of the CDR3 on the DNA are not certain, so only TCRdb's listed CDR3 is given. The chain has TRBV1 and TRBJ2-4. TRBV1 is reported as a pseudogene. The CDR3 contains 14 residues when both ends are counted. CDR3 region: CTSSQGPPRTIQYL.

This clone was seen at least ten times. CDR3 amino acids: CASTGTANQPQHF. The CDR3 DNA reads TGTGCCAGTACTGGGACAGCTAATCAGCCCCAGCATTTT. The V gene is TRBV19, the J gene TRBJ1-5, with 7 positions matching TRBD1. J gave up 4 bases and V 7 bases, and 4 bases lay outside the gene matches. The CDR3 spans 13 residues. Germline values: CDR1 LNHDA, CDR2 SQIVND (reference sequence).

This rearrangement joins TRBV27 to TRBJ1-1, with 10 bases lining up with TRBD1. Germline V gene lookup returns CDR1 MNHEY and CDR2 SMNVEV (reference sequence). The CDR3 spans 15 residues. The V gene end was trimmed by 2 bases and the J gene end by 14 bases; junction bases not matched to a gene: 14. CDR3 residues: CASSLGGPSGTGAFF. The CDR3 nucleotides are TGTGCCAGCAGTTTAGGGGGCCCTTCCGGGACAGGGGCCTTCTTT.

As regards this clone: The junction departs from germline at one end; a sequencing error may be responsible. This chain links TRBV4-1 with TRBJ1-5; D perhaps matches TRBD1 (6 bases). The CDR3 has 15 amino acids. The germline CDR1 and CDR2 sequences are MGHRA and YSYEKL. DNA of the CDR3: TGCGCCAGCAGCCGAGGGGGGGGGAGCAATCAGTCCCAGCATTTT. Protein: CASSRGGGSNQSQHF.

This clone occurred once. The V call is TRBV29-1, the J call TRBJ2-7, with D possibly being TRBD1 (6 bases). Germline V lookup: CDR1 SQVTM, CDR2 ANQGSEA. V was pared by 4 bases and J by 3 bases, with 7 bases between. This CDR3 has 11 amino acids. The CDR3 coding sequence is TGCAGCGTTGGGGACAACTACGAGCAGTACTTC. As protein: CSVGDNYEQYF.

This clone appeared once. The rearrangement links TRBV27 to TRBJ2-3, with D possibly matching TRBD2 (6 bases). This CDR3 is built from 15 residues. The germline gives CDR1 MNHEY, CDR2 SMNVEV (reference sequence). Trimming cost V 8 bases and J 3 bases, with 18 bases left between them. In DNA, the CDR3 is TGTGCCAGCGGCTTTGGCAGGAGGGTGACAGATACGCAGTATTTT. Its protein is CASGFGRRVTDTQYF.

The rearrangement uses TRBV6-6 and TRBJ1-2; maybe TRBD1 (6 bases). This CDR3 region has 11 residues. CDR1 is MNHNY and CDR2 is SVGAGI in the germline V gene (reference sequence). V dropped 7 bases and J dropped 8 bases, with 11 bases sitting between them. This chain's CDR3 is CASKRGEGYTF. CDR3 in DNA: TGTGCCAGCAAAAGGGGGGAAGGCTACACCTTC.

The V gene is TRBV15, the J gene TRBJ1-3, with D perhaps matching TRBD1 (5 bases). CDR1 and CDR2 (germline): LNHNV, YYDKDF (reference sequence). V lost 0 bases and J lost 2, with 11 bases in between. This CDR3 has 16 amino acids. CDR3: CATSRDTGVAGNTIYF. The CDR3 DNA sequence: TGTGCCACCAGCAGAGATACGGGGGTCGCTGGAAACACCATATATTTT.

V and J are TRBV2 and TRBJ2-3; D is unresolved. Germline V gives CDR1 SNHLY, CDR2 FYNNEI. This CDR3 is built from 16 residues. Trimming removed 6 bases from V and 0 bases from J, with 16 bases in between. The CDR3 spells CASRPKGLRSTDTQYF. DNA of the CDR3: TGTGCCAGCAGACCCAAAGGATTGCGAAGCACAGATACGCAGTATTTT.

This rearrangement joins TRBV11-2 to TRBJ1-1, with D possibly TRBD1 on 5 matching bases. The germline gives CDR1 SGHAT, CDR2 FQNNGV. The V gene lost 1 base and the J gene lost 5 bases, with 8 bases spanning the gap. CDR3 length: 13 residues. The CDR3 loop reads CASSLGSGTEAFF. CDR3 DNA sequence: TGTGCCAGCAGCTTAGGGTCAGGGACTGAAGCTTTCTTT.